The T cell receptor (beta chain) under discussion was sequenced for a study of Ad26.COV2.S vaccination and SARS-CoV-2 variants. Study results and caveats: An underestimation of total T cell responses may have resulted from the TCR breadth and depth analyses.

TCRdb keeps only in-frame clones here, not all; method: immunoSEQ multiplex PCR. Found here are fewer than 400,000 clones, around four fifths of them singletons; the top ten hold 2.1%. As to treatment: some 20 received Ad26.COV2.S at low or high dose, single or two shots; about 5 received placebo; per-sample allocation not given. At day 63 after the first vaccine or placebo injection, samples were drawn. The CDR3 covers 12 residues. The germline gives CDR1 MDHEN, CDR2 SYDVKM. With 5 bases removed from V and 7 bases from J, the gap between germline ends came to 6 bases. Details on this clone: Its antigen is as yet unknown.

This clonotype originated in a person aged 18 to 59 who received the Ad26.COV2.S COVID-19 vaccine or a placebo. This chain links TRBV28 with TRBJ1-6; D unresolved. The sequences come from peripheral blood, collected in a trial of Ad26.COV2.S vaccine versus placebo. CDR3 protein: CASSPPNSPLHF. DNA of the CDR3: TGTGCCAGCAGTCCCCCCAATTCACCCCTCCACTTT.